One and the same sample provided the 22 T cell receptor beta chains below, sequenced in a study of CD8+ T cells in alopecia areata. RNA extraction was followed by reverse transcription into cDNA, which acted as the sequencing template. Clones were read by immunoSEQ multiplex PCR, and TCRdb kept only the in-frame ones, dropping some. The sample consists of some 200,000 clones, 55% to 70% of them appearing once. As for treatment: oral pan-JAK inhibitor, 5-10 mg twice daily. The sample was CD4+ T cells sorted from blood, taken at week 4, from a patient treated with tofacitinib. Source of these receptors: a human donor with alopecia areata.

The chain combines TRBV2 with TRBJ1-5; D is possibly TRBD1 (6 bases). This CDR3 comprises 14 residues. CDR1 and CDR2 (germline): SNHLY, FYNNEI. The ends were cut back, 2 bases at V and 14 bases at J, with 19 bases in the middle. CDR3 sequence (DNA): TGTGCCAGCAGTGAAAGGGGGGTGGGCAGCCTGAAGCATTTT. Encoded protein: CASSERGVGSLKHF.

The chain links TRBV29-1 to TRBJ2-7; 11 bases line up with TRBD1. There are 13 residues in the CDR3. CDR1 is SQVTM, CDR2 ANQGSEA, per germline. Trimming cost V 4 bases and J 7 bases; bases outside gene matches: 6. CDR3 in DNA: TGCAGCGTTGGATGGACAGGGGGCGCTGAGCAGTACTTC. It specifies CSVGWTGGAEQYF.

This clone was seen a handful of times. The genes are TRBV29-1 and TRBJ1-2, with D possibly TRBD1 on 6 matching bases. The CDR3 runs to 14 residues. Germline lookup yields CDR1 SQVTM and CDR2 ANQGSEA. V was clipped by 0 bases and J by 7 bases, with 15 bases between them. CDR3 residues: CSVEEGGRIGGYTF. CDR3 DNA sequence: TGCAGCGTTGAAGAAGGGGGGCGCATAGGTGGCTACACCTTC.

The rearrangement uses TRBV29-1 and TRBJ2-5; perhaps TRBD2 as D (7 bases). Trimming removed 7 bases at V and 7 bases at J, with 16 bases between. The germline V gene has CDR1 SQVTM and CDR2 ANQGSEA. This CDR3 is built from 12 residues. CDR3 nucleotide sequence: TGCAGCGCCATCGGGGGGCAGGGGACCCAGTACTTC. Encoded protein: CSAIGGQGTQYF.

This clone was observed once. A read error may account for a junction end that differs from germline. The J gene is TRBJ1-2, the V gene TRBV6-6, with TRBD1 matching 7 bases. The CDR3 covers 13 residues. The germline CDR1 and CDR2 sequences are MNHNY and SVGAGI (reference sequence). The CDR3 sequence is CASTGTANYGYTF. Here the CDR3 DNA reads TGTGCGAGCACCGGGACAGCTAACTATGGCTACACCTTC.

The rearrangement links TRBV18 to TRBJ2-3; tentatively, D is TRBD1 (6 bases). Germline assignment: CDR1 KGHSH and CDR2 LQKENI. V lost 3 bases and J 2 bases, leaving 15 bases between the germline ends. This CDR3 has 16 residues. CDR3 amino acids: CASSPFQTGNTDTQYF. In DNA, the CDR3 is TGTGCCAGCTCACCTTTCCAGACAGGAAACACAGATACGCAGTATTTT. The variable domain in full, with the rest retrieved from reference TRBV18 and TRBJ2-3, is NAGVMQNPRHLVRRRGQEARLRCSPMKGHSHVYWYRQLPEEGLKFMVYLQKENIIDESGMPKERFSAEFPKEGPSILRIQQVVRGDSAAYFCASSPFQTGNTDTQYFGPGTRLTVL.

This clone occurred once. The chain uses TRBV5-1 and TRBJ2-1, with D possibly matching TRBD2 (7 bases). The CDR3 sequence is 13 residues long. Trimming removed 1 base at V and 6 bases at J, with 8 bases between. Germline V CDR1 and CDR2: SGHRS, YFSETQ. CDR3 DNA: TGCGCCAGCAGCTTGAGGGGGGGCAATGAGCAGTTCTTC. Translating gives CASSLRGGNEQFF.

The J gene is TRBJ2-3, the V gene TRBV5-6; D remains ambiguous. Germline values: CDR1 SGHDT, CDR2 YYEEEE. V was trimmed by 4 bases and J by 1 base, leaving 7 bases between them. The CDR3 spans 13 residues. The CDR3 sequence: CASSTPGTDTQYF. As DNA, the CDR3 is TGTGCCAGCAGCACACCGGGCACAGATACGCAGTATTTT. Supplemented by reference TRBV5-6 and TRBJ2-3, the full variable domain reads DAGVTQSPTHLIKTRGQQVTLRCSPKSGHDTVSWYQQALGQGPQFIFQYYEEEERQRGNFPDRFSGHQFPNYSSELNVNALLLGDSALYLCASSTPGTDTQYFGPGTRLTVL.

This clone occurred a few times. One junction end disagrees with the germline gene, perhaps due to a read error. The chain recombines TRBV23-1 with TRBJ1-1, with D possibly matching TRBD1 (5 bases). TRBV23-1 is recorded as an ORF, its role being uncertain. The CDR3 loop spans 17 amino acids. This chain's CDR3 is CASSQRGCVPGNPEAFF. The DNA for the CDR3 is TGCGCCAGCAGTCAACGGGGCTGCGTCCCCGGGAACCCTGAAGCTTTCTTT.

The chain uses TRBV29-1 and TRBJ2-1, with TRBD1 matching 9 bases. This CDR3 comprises 14 residues. Germline V lookup: CDR1 SQVTM, CDR2 ANQGSEA. V was clipped by 4 bases and J by 4 bases; unmatched bases: 5. As DNA, the CDR3 is TGCAGCGTTGGAAGGGGACAGGGTTACAATGAGCAGTTCTTC. Translated: CSVGRGQGYNEQFF.

The chain couples TRBV7-9 to TRBJ1-1; 7 bases fit TRBD1. Trimming cost V 3 bases and J 7 bases; bases outside gene matches: 8. The CDR3 has 14 amino acids. The germline V gene encodes CDR1 SEHNR and CDR2 FQNEAQ (reference sequence). CDR3 bases: TGTGCCAGCAGCTTCCGGGACAGACCCTTTGAAGCTTTCTTT. This sequence encodes CASSFRDRPFEAFF.

This clone was observed once. This chain uses TRBV29-1 with TRBJ1-1, with D unresolved. Trimming took 0 bases from V and 2 from J, leaving 13 bases between them. CDR1 and CDR2 (germline): SQVTM, ANQGSEA. The length of the CDR3 is 15 residues. The CDR3 sequence is CSVEDLAGTNTEAFF. CDR3 nucleotide sequence: TGCAGCGTTGAAGATCTAGCAGGCACCAACACTGAAGCTTTCTTT.

The J gene is TRBJ2-7, the V gene TRBV29-1; TRBD2 is a possible D gene (6 bases). Trimming removed 4 bases at V and 2 bases at J, with 18 bases between. Per the germline V gene, CDR1 is SQVTM and CDR2 is ANQGSEA. This CDR3 is built from 15 residues. CDR3 protein: CSVAVSIGGTYEQYF. CDR3 in DNA: TGCAGCGTTGCGGTCTCTATTGGGGGGACCTACGAGCAGTACTTC.

This clone was counted once. V gene TRBV6-5 combines with J gene TRBJ2-3, with D tentatively TRBD1 or TRBD2 (5 bases each). The CDR3 length is 13 residues. Deletions cut 11 bases from V and 3 bases from J, with 15 bases between. The germline CDR1 and CDR2 sequences are MNHEY and SVGAGI. The CDR3 nucleotides are TGTGCCGCCCGGGGCTCGGGAACAGATACGCAGTATTTT. Protein product: CAARGSGTDTQYF.

The chain employs TRBV30 and TRBJ1-1; TRBD1 agrees at 8 bases. The V gene end was trimmed by 1 base and the J gene end by 1 base; junction bases not matched to a gene: 11. CDR1 and CDR2 (germline): GTSNPN, SVGIG (reference sequence). The CDR3 is 17 residues long. CDR3 sequence: CAWSATRPGQGNTEAFF. DNA for the CDR3: TGTGCCTGGAGTGCTACACGACCCGGACAGGGGAACACTGAAGCTTTCTTT.

This clone was seen more than once but under ten times. This chain links TRBV14 with TRBJ2-1; weak D call: TRBD1 (7 bases). Trimming took 1 base from V and 9 from J, leaving 10 bases between them. This CDR3 has 13 residues. Germline loops: CDR1 SGHDN, CDR2 FVKESK. The CDR3 nucleotides read TGTGCCAGCAGCCAAGCCCAGGGGGGTGAGCAGTTCTTC. This codes for CASSQAQGGEQFF.

This chain links TRBV29-1 with TRBJ2-5; 10 bases are shared with TRBD1. This CDR3 contains 14 residues. Germline V lookup: CDR1 SQVTM, CDR2 ANQGSEA. Germline trimming cut 6 bases from V and 5 bases from J; bases unmatched to any gene: 9. The CDR3 region is CSVTGTGVRETQYF. The DNA of the CDR3 is TGCAGCGTGACCGGGACAGGGGTTCGGGAGACCCAGTACTTC.

This CDR3 is CASSGPGLANEQFF. The CDR3 region has the DNA TGTGCCAGCAGTGGACCGGGACTAGCTAATGAGCAGTTCTTC. V gene TRBV2 combines with J gene TRBJ2-1; 9 bases align to TRBD2. Germline CDR1 is SNHLY and CDR2 is FYNNEI. After removal of 4 bases from V and 7 bases from J, the junction contained 5 bases not matched to a gene. The CDR3 length is 14 residues.

The chain combines TRBV7-2 with TRBJ2-5; D is unresolved. The V end lost 5 bases, the J end lost 5 bases, and 6 bases lay between the germline ends. CDR1 is SGHTA, CDR2 FQGNSA, per germline. CDR3 size: 11 residues. Here the CDR3 reads CASSVGETQYF. The CDR3 coding sequence is TGTGCCAGCAGCGTCGGGGAGACCCAGTACTTC. Complete variable domain (other parts from reference TRBV7-2 and TRBJ2-5): GAGVSQSPSNKVTEKGKDVELRCDPISGHTALYWYRQSLGQGLEFLIYFQGNSAPDKSGLPSDRFSAERTGGSVSTLTIQRTQQEDSAVYLCASSVGETQYFGPGTRLLVL.

This clone came up once. The chain links TRBV30 to TRBJ1-2; D is possibly TRBD1 (5 bases). Germline V gives CDR1 GTSNPN, CDR2 SVGIG (reference sequence). The V gene lost 4 bases and the J gene lost 2 bases, with 20 bases spanning the gap. This CDR3 is 16 amino acids long. CDR3 nucleotide sequence: TGTGCCTGGAAGGGGTTGAAGGGAGGACCCAACTATGGCTACACCTTC. This sequence encodes CAWKGLKGGPNYGYTF.

This clone has a single count. The rearrangement links TRBV27 to TRBJ2-7; no reliable D call. With 6 bases removed from V and 7 bases from J, the gap between germline ends came to 22 bases. Germline CDR1 reads MNHEY; CDR2 reads SMNVEV (reference sequence). CDR3 length: 15 residues. CDR3 sequence reads: CASSLPGSSVGEQYF. DNA for the CDR3: TGTGCCAGCAGCCTCCCGGGCTCCTCGGTAGGGGAGCAGTACTTC.

Remarks on this clone: The same CDR3 is also encoded by other DNA sequences in this sample. V and J are TRBV6-5 and TRBJ2-5, with D uncertain. Germline V gene data show CDR1 as MNHEY and CDR2 as SVGAGI. Deletions cut 2 bases from V and 5 bases from J, with 3 bases between. This CDR3 contains 11 residues. This CDR3 reads CASSYLETQYF. CDR3 DNA sequence: TGTGCCAGCAGTTACCTGGAGACCCAGTACTTC.